This TCR beta chain was identified in a study of prognosis after radiotherapy for stage I lung cancer. About the study: Stage I lung tumors that were newly diagnosed and primary were found in more than 12 patients, while a few patients had oligometastatic NSCLC after surgical resection of the primary tumor.

This clonotype was seen more than once but under ten times. This may stem from a read error, because a much larger clone lies one nucleotide away. The CDR3 is 11 amino acids. Germline loops: CDR1 MDHEN, CDR2 SYDVKM. By two-round multiplex PCR, the TCR beta CDR3 was amplified from genomic DNA. First-round PCR employed TRBV- and TRBJ-specific primers for each gene. MiXCR, applied by TCRdb to the multiplex PCR reads, yields one record per CDR3 protein. The data show around 51,000 distinct CDR3 sequences, 30% to 35% seen once. The V and J genes are TRBV28 and TRBJ1-2; D is unresolved. This clonotype was obtained from a donor aged 50 or older with non-small cell lung cancer. The sequences come from PBMCs, collected before or after stereotactic body radiation therapy (not recorded which). The CDR3 reads CASSLTYGHTF. The CDR3 nucleotides are TGTGCCAGCAGTTTGACCTATGGCCACACCTTC.